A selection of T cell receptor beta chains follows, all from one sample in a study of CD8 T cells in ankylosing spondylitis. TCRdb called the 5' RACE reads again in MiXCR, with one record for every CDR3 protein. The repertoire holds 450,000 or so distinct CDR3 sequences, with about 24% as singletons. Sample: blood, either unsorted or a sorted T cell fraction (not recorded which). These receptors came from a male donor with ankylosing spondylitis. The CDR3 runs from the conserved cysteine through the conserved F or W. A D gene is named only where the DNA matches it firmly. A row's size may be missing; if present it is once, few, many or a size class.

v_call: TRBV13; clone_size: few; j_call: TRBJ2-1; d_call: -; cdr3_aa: CASSLTTGTYNEQFF; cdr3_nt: TGTGCCAGCAGTCTAACGACCGGGACCTATAATGAGCAGTTCTTC
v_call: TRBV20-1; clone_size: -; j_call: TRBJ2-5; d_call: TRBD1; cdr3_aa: CSAHHRGQETQYF; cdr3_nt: TGCAGTGCTCACCACAGGGGACAAGAGACCCAGTACTTC
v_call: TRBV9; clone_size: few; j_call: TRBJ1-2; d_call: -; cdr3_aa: CASSGPYGNYGYTF; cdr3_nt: TGTGCCAGCAGCGGGCCGTATGGTAACTATGGCTACACCTTC
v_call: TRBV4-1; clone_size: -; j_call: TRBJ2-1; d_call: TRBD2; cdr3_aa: CASSQERLAGYNEQFF; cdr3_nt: TGCGCCAGCAGCCAAGAACGGCTAGCGGGTTACAATGAGCAGTTCTTC
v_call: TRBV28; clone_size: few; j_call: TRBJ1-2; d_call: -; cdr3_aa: CASRGPGLGQGYTF; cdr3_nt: TGTGCCAGCAGGGGACCGGGACTCGGACAGGGCTACACCTTC
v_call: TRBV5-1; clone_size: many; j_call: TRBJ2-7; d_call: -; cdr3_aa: CASSLWTNYEQYF; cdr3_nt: TGCGCCAGCAGCTTGTGGACGAACTACGAGCAGTACTTC
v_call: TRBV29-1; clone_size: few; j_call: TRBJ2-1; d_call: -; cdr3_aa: CSVGVGENEQFF; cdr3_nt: TGCAGCGTTGGGGTAGGGGAAAATGAGCAGTTCTTC
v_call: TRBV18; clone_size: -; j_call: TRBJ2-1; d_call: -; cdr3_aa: CASSRQDWDEQFF; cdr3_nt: TGTGCCAGCTCACGACAGGACTGGGATGAGCAGTTCTTC
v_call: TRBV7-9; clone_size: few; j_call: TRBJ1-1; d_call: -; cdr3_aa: CASSLINTEAFF; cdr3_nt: TGTGCCAGTAGCTTGATTAACACTGAAGCTTTCTTT
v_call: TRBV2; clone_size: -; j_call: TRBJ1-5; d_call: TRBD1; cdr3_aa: CASGRQGVPQHF; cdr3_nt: TGTGCCAGCGGTAGACAGGGTGTTCCCCAGCATTTT
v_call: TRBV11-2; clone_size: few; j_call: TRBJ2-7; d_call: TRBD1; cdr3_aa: CASSLGAQGAREQYF; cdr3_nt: TGTGCCAGCAGCTTAGGGGCTCAGGGGGCGCGCGAGCAGTACTTC
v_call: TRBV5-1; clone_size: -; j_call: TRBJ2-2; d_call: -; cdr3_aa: CATNPGRVDTGELFF; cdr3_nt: TGCGCCACCAACCCGGGCAGGGTGGACACCGGGGAGCTGTTTTTT
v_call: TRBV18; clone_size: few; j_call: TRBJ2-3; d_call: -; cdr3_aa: CASSPRGKSTDTQYF; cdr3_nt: TGTGCCAGCTCACCTCGTGGGAAGAGCACAGATACGCAGTATTTT
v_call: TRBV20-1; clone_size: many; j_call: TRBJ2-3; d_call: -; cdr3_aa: CSARLGGSTDTQYF; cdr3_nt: TGCAGTGCTAGATTGGGCGGGAGCACAGATACGCAGTATTTT